This passage covers 2 T cell receptor beta chains from one sample sequenced in a study of T cell responses to AZD1222 COVID-19 vaccine. Profiled with immunoSEQ multiplex PCR; TCRdb holds only in-frame clones, not every one. The sample yields 150,000 or so clones, 75% to 95% seen once. The sample consisted of peripheral blood, taken on day 0 of AZD1222 vaccination. The receptors originated from an adult in good health.

The rearrangement joins TRBV11-2 to TRBJ2-1; D uncertain. This CDR3 comprises 12 residues. CDR1 and CDR2 from the germline V gene are SGHAT and FQNNGV. The germline V and J ends were trimmed by 3 bases and 4 bases, with 4 bases remaining between them. For the CDR3, the DNA is TGTGCCAGCAGCTTCCTTTACAATGAGCAGTTCTTC. Amino acid sequence: CASSFLYNEQFF.

J is TRBJ1-2 and V is TRBV7-6; no definite D call. This CDR3 comprises 19 residues. With 0 bases removed from V and 4 bases from J, the gap between germline ends came to 24 bases. Germline V gene data show CDR1 as SGHVS and CDR2 as FNYEAQ. The CDR3 is CASSLALSEWQSPFYGYTF. In DNA form, the CDR3 reads TGTGCCAGCAGCTTAGCACTTTCGGAGTGGCAGAGCCCTTTCTATGGCTACACCTTC.